A selection of T cell receptor beta chains follows, all from one sample in a study of T-cell memory formation after mild COVID-19. From the 5' RACE reads, TCRdb called clonotypes with MiXCR, one entry per CDR3 protein. The repertoire includes just over 200,000 distinct CDR3 sequences, just over 9.5% of them detected once, and around 3.3% sits in the top ten. The sequenced sample consisted of PBMCs or a T cell subset sorted from them (not recorded which). All receptors come from a man aged 18 to 30 who had mild COVID-19 (a few samples of this study predate the infection). Cell type and time point are not known. The CDR3 runs from the conserved cysteine through the conserved F or W. A D gene is named only where the DNA matches it firmly. Some rows mark clone size as missing; the rest say once, few, many or name a class of expanded clone.

clone size | J gene | D gene | V gene | CDR3 DNA | CDR3 protein
many | TRBJ1-1 | NA | TRBV6-1 | TGTGCCAGCAGGGCGAGCGGACAGCCCAAAGCTTTCTTT | CASRASGQPKAFF
NA | TRBJ2-1 | TRBD2 | TRBV9 | TGTGCCAGCAGCTTTCGTGCCTTTAGCGGGGGGGCTGATGAGCAGTTCTTC | CASSFRAFSGGADEQFF
many | TRBJ2-7 | NA | TRBV6-5 | TGTGCCAGCAGTTATGTACAGGGAGGCGAGCAGTACTTC | CASSYVQGGEQYF
NA | TRBJ1-2 | NA | TRBV5-5 | TGTGCCAGCAGCCTTCTGGCTCGACCAAACTATGGCTACACCTTC | CASSLLARPNYGYTF
many | TRBJ2-4 | TRBD2 | TRBV4-2 | TGTGCCAGCAGCCTTGGGAGCGGGGGTGCCAAAAACATTCAGTACTTC | CASSLGSGGAKNIQYF
NA | TRBJ1-4 | TRBD1 | TRBV27 | TGTGCCAGCAGGGGACAGGGGGCCGGGGAAGAAAAACTGTTTTTT | CASRGQGAGEEKLFF
NA | TRBJ2-7 | TRBD1 | TRBV5-5 | TGTGCCAGCAGCGGATCCGGGACAGGGCCCTACGAGCAGTACTTC | CASSGSGTGPYEQYF
few | TRBJ2-2 | NA | TRBV29-1 | TGCAGCGTTGGACACAAGAACTGGGGGGAGCTGTTTTTT | CSVGHKNWGELFF
many | TRBJ2-1 | TRBD1 | TRBV3-1 | TGTGCCAGCAGATTATCCGGGTGGGACAGACAACCTTACAATGAGCAGTTCTTC | CASRLSGWDRQPYNEQFF
many | TRBJ1-4 | NA | TRBV27 | TGTGCCAGCAGCCCCCGAACTAATGAAAAACTGTTTTTT | CASSPRTNEKLFF
few | TRBJ1-5 | NA | TRBV6-2/TRBV6-3 | TGTGCCAGCAGTTCTTCCGGCAATGGAAATCAGCCCCAGCATTTT | CASSSSGNGNQPQHF
few | TRBJ2-1 | TRBD1 | TRBV9 | TGTGCCAGCAGCGTAGCTGAGGACAGGCCTGACAATGAGCAGTTCTTC | CASSVAEDRPDNEQFF
once | TRBJ2-7 | NA | TRBV6-2/TRBV6-3 | TGTGCCAGCAGTTACGATTCCGGACTCTCTTCCCCCGAGCAGTACTTC | CASSYDSGLSSPEQYF
NA | TRBJ1-6 | NA | TRBV21-1 | TGTGCCAGCAGCATACCGGGACAGTTACATTCACCCCTCCACTTT | CASSIPGQLHSPLHF
NA | TRBJ1-2 | TRBD1 | TRBV6-5 | TGTGCCAGCAGACGGACAGGAAAGTATGGCTACACCTTC | CASRRTGKYGYTF
few | TRBJ2-3 | TRBD2 | TRBV20-1 | TGCAGTGCTGAGACTAGCGGGGGGGCCGATACGCAGTATTTT | CSAETSGGADTQYF
NA | TRBJ2-2 | TRBD2 | TRBV2 | TGTGCCAGCCGCAAACTAGCGGGGGCCGGGGAGCTGTTTTTT | CASRKLAGAGELFF
many | TRBJ2-5 | NA | TRBV12-3/TRBV12-4 | TGTGCCAGCAGTTTACCGACAACGCAAGAGACCCAGTACTTC | CASSLPTTQETQYF
NA | TRBJ2-1 | TRBD2 | TRBV10-1 | TGCGCCAGCAGTGAGTCACTAGCGGGGGACCACAATGAGCAGTTCTTC | CASSESLAGDHNEQFF
many | TRBJ2-5 | TRBD2 | TRBV12-3/TRBV12-4 | TGTGCCAGCAGCCCGACTAGCGGGGGCCCGGGGGTAGAGACCCAGTACTTC | CASSPTSGGPGVETQYF
few | TRBJ2-2 | NA | TRBV5-1 | TGCGCCAGCAGCTTTTTGGCGGGGTACACCGGGGAGCTGTTTTTT | CASSFLAGYTGELFF
NA | TRBJ2-7 | NA | TRBV6-6 | TGTGCCAGCAGTTTGGACAGCTACTACGAGCAGTACTTC | CASSLDSYYEQYF
few | TRBJ2-3 | NA | TRBV10-3 | TGTGCCATCAGTTGGGTGGATACGCAGTATTTT | CAISWVDTQYF
many | TRBJ2-5 | NA | TRBV4-2 | TGTGCCAGCAGCCAAGACAGGGAGACCCAGTACTTC | CASSQDRETQYF
NA | TRBJ2-5 | TRBD1 | TRBV5-4 | TGTGCCAGCAGCTCTGATACAGGGGCGAGGGAGACCCAGTACTTC | CASSSDTGARETQYF
few | TRBJ1-6 | TRBD1 | TRBV11-2 | TGTGCCAGCAGTCCACGGACAGGGGCGGATTCACCCCTCCACTTT | CASSPRTGADSPLHF
few | TRBJ2-7 | TRBD1 | TRBV7-6 | TGTGCCAGCAGCCTACAGGGGAACCCGATCTACGAGCAGTACTTC | CASSLQGNPIYEQYF
few | TRBJ1-6 | TRBD1 | TRBV6-6 | TGTGCCAGCAGTTACGAAGGGACAGATAATTCACCCCTCCACTTT | CASSYEGTDNSPLHF
NA | TRBJ1-2 | TRBD1 | TRBV11-2 | TGTGCCAGCAGCCTATACCCGGGACAGGGGGCGGATGGCTACACCTTC | CASSLYPGQGADGYTF
NA | TRBJ1-1 | TRBD1 | TRBV2 | TGTGCCAGCAGACCTACGACAGGGGAGGAAGAAGCTTTCTTT | CASRPTTGEEEAFF
NA | TRBJ2-2 | NA | TRBV5-1 | TGCGCCAGCAGCTTGGAGACGGCGAACACCGGGGAGCTGTTTTTT | CASSLETANTGELFF
many | TRBJ1-3 | NA | TRBV20-1 | TGCAGTGCTAATGAAGGAGGAAACACCATATATTTT | CSANEGGNTIYF
NA | TRBJ2-6 | NA | TRBV4-2 | TGTGCCAGCACCGCCGACTCTGGGGCCAACGTCCTGACTTTC | CASTADSGANVLTF
few | TRBJ2-3 | NA | TRBV7-2 | TGTGCCAGCAGCAAAACCACAGGGACAGATACGCAGTATTTT | CASSKTTGTDTQYF
many | TRBJ2-3 | NA | TRBV5-8 | TGTGCCAGCAGCTTGTTTTCTTCGCAGTATTTT | CASSLFSSQYF
NA | TRBJ2-7 | TRBD2 | TRBV5-1 | TGCGCCAGCAGCTTGCGACTAGCGGGGGCCTACGAGCAGTACTTC | CASSLRLAGAYEQYF
NA | TRBJ1-4 | NA | TRBV6-5 | TGTGCCAGCAGTCTGGGGGCTGCTAATGAAAAACTGTTTTTT | CASSLGAANEKLFF
many | TRBJ2-1 | NA | TRBV6-2/TRBV6-3 | TGTGCAGTCCGGATCGGGGACAATGAGCAGTTCTTC | CAVRIGDNEQFF
few | TRBJ1-3 | NA | TRBV4-3 | TGCGCCAGCAGCCACCTCGACGGCTACTCTGGAAACACCATATATTTT | CASSHLDGYSGNTIYF
NA | TRBJ2-3 | TRBD2 | TRBV7-3 | TGTGCCAGCAGCTTATCTAGCGGGGGCCTCACAGATACGCAGTATTTT | CASSLSSGGLTDTQYF
few | TRBJ2-3 | NA | TRBV3-1 | TGTGCCAGCAGCCCCAGGGGAGTAACAGATACGCAGTATTTT | CASSPRGVTDTQYF
few | TRBJ2-3 | NA | TRBV15 | TGTGCCACCAGCAGAGATCCCACAGCCCGCACAGATACGCAGTATTTT | CATSRDPTARTDTQYF
NA | TRBJ1-5 | NA | TRBV7-2 | TGTGCCAGCACCCTGGGGGGTACGGGTCAGCCCCAGCATTTT | CASTLGGTGQPQHF
few | TRBJ1-3 | NA | TRBV9 | TGTGCCAGCAGCGCAGTACAGGGTTTGGGGATTCACACCATATATTTT | CASSAVQGLGIHTIYF
NA | TRBJ1-5 | TRBD1 | TRBV6-7 | TGTGCCAGCATACCACAGGGGGGACAGCCCCAGCATTTT | CASIPQGGQPQHF
NA | TRBJ2-5 | TRBD1 | TRBV4-2 | TGTGCCAGCAGCCAAGATCAGGGGGAACAAGAGACCCAGTACTTC | CASSQDQGEQETQYF
NA | TRBJ1-1 | NA | TRBV15 | TGTGCCACCAGCAGAGACCCTAGGGGTCGGGGAGGGGGTGAAGCTTTCTTT | CATSRDPRGRGGGEAFF
NA | TRBJ1-6 | NA | TRBV7-2 | TGTGCCAGCAGCTCAACCCCCATCGTACGCCCGAATTCACCCCTCCACTTT | CASSSTPIVRPNSPLHF
few | TRBJ2-1 | TRBD1 | TRBV7-6 | TGTGCCAGCAGCCCGAACCCGGGACAGGGTTACAATGAGCAGTTCTTC | CASSPNPGQGYNEQFF